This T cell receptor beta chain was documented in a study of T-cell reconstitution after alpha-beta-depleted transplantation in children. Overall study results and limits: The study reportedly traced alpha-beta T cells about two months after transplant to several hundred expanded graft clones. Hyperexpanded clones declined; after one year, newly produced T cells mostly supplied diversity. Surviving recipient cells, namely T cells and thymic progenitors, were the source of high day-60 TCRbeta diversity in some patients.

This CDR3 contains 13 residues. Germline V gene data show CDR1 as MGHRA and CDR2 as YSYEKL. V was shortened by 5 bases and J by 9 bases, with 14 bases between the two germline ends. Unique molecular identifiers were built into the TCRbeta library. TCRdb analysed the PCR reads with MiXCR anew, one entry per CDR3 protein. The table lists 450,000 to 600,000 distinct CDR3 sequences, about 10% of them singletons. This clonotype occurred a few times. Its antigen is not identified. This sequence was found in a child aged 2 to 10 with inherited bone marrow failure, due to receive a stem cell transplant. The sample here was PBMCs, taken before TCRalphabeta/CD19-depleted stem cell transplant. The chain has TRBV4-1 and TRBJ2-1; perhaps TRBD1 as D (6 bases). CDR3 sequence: CASSAQQGPEQFF. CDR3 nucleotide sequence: TGCGCCAGCAGCGCCCAACAGGGCCCTGAGCAGTTCTTC.